A selection of T cell receptor beta chains follows, all from one sample in a study of OX40 agonist ivuxolimab in advanced cancers. This table comes from immunoSEQ multiplex PCR, and its TCRdb copy is limited to in-frame clones, with some not included. The sample has some 70,000 clones, 86% seen once. Sequences were derived from CD4+ or CD8+ T cells sorted from blood, sampled in a trial of the OX40 agonist ivuxolimab. The receptors come from an adult with an advanced solid tumor such as melanoma, head and neck, liver or kidney cancer. The CDR3 runs from the conserved cysteine through the conserved F or W. Each record gives: clone size, D gene, V gene, J gene, CDR3 protein, CDR3 DNA. The D gene is left open where the match is weak. Clone size, where shown, is once, few, many, or a class for clones that have expanded.

-	TRBD2	TRBV28	TRBJ2-4	CASSTGTSGGNIQYF	TGTGCCAGCAGCACCGGGACTAGCGGGGGTAACATTCAGTACTTC
-	-	TRBV28	TRBJ2-1	CASREGTVGNEQFF	TGTGCCAGCAGAGAGGGGACGGTGGGGAATGAGCAGTTCTTC
-	TRBD1	TRBV6-6	TRBJ1-5	CASKNYRQGDHQPQHF	TGTGCCAGCAAAAACTACCGACAGGGTGATCATCAGCCCCAGCATTTT
-	-	TRBV10-2	TRBJ1-1	CASSESIVSYTEAFF	TGCGCCAGCAGTGAGTCGATCGTGTCGTACACTGAAGCTTTCTTT
-	TRBD1	TRBV6-5	TRBJ1-5	CASSPVQGNQPQHF	TGTGCCAGCAGCCCCGTACAGGGGAATCAGCCCCAGCATTTT
-	TRBD1	TRBV28	TRBJ1-5	CASSPPAWGQYSNQPQHF	TGTGCCAGCAGTCCCCCGGCTTGGGGACAGTATAGCAATCAGCCCCAGCATTTT
-	-	TRBV25-1	TRBJ1-1	CASSERRAEEAFF	TGTGCCAGCAGTGAAAGGAGGGCCGAAGAAGCTTTCTTT
once	TRBD1	TRBV7-2	TRBJ1-4	CASSLGGTGGLIEKLFF	TGTGCCAGCAGCTTAGGAGGGACAGGGGGCCTGATTGAAAAACTGTTTTTT
-	-	TRBV5-5	TRBJ2-2	CASSLVRGMAGELFF	TGTGCCAGCAGCTTGGTGAGGGGGATGGCCGGGGAGCTGTTTTTT
-	-	TRBV27	TRBJ2-6	CASSLWAAVSGANVLTF	TGTGCCAGCAGTTTATGGGCCGCGGTCTCTGGGGCCAACGTCCTGACTTTC
-	TRBD1	TRBV14	TRBJ2-1	CASSPGQGRDQFF	TGTGCCAGCAGCCCTGGACAGGGAAGGGATCAGTTCTTC